This T cell receptor beta chain is drawn from a study of CD8+CD57+ T cells in acquired aplastic anemia. Looking at the study overall: The study obtained 10 million to 12 million reads on average for CD4+ cells from healthy donors.

Using genomic DNA as the template, TCR beta VDJ and CDR3 profiling was carried out. TCRdb reprocessed the reads via MiXCR and lists one record per CDR3 protein. The sample includes about 68,000 distinct CDR3 sequences, under 65% of them seen just once. Source material: sorted CD4+, CD8+, or CD8+CD57+ T cells (not recorded which) from PBMCs. The sequence was obtained from a human donor in good health, serving as a control.

The CDR3 is CATSIGGNYGYTF. The CDR3 bases are TGTGCCACCAGTATAGGGGGCAACTATGGCTACACCTTC. The gene calls are TRBV24-1 and TRBJ1-2; 7 bases map to TRBD1. The CDR3 totals 13 residues. Germline V gives CDR1 KGHDR, CDR2 SFDVKD. With V trimmed by 6 bases and J by 2 bases, 2 bases remained unmatched.